Below, 22 T cell receptor beta chains from the same sample are listed, as sequenced in a study of T cells after yellow fever vaccination. MiXCR, applied by TCRdb to the 5' RACE reads, yields one record per CDR3 protein. The data contain roughly 310,000 distinct CDR3 sequences, 3% to 4.5% of them singletons. Specimen: PBMCs, collected on the day of the yellow fever booster vaccination. All receptors come from a man younger than 35 who received the YFV17D yellow fever vaccine.

This clonotype was recorded at least ten times. The rearrangement links TRBV4-3 to TRBJ2-7; D is perhaps TRBD2 (5 bases). The CDR3 is made up of 15 amino acids. Germline V CDR1 and CDR2: LGHNA, YSLEER. V was trimmed by 1 base and J by 7 bases, leaving 17 bases between them. In DNA, the CDR3 is TGCGCCAGCAGCCAAGTCCGGGGATCCCGAGGTGAGCAGTACTTC. Encoded protein: CASSQVRGSRGEQYF.

This clonotype was recorded a few times. Here the CDR3 reads CATKQQSGGLLGYTF. For the CDR3, the DNA is TGCGCCACTAAGCAGCAATCGGGGGGCCTTCTTGGCTACACCTTC. The chain links TRBV5-1 to TRBJ1-2; D might be TRBD1 (6 bases). V was cut by 9 bases and J by 7 bases, with 25 bases left in between. This CDR3 comprises 15 residues. Germline values: CDR1 SGHRS, CDR2 YFSETQ.

This clonotype appeared many times. The chain employs TRBV7-2 and TRBJ1-2; 9 bases fit TRBD1. The CDR3 is made up of 16 amino acids. V dropped 2 bases and J dropped 4; count of bases not matched to a gene: 8. Per the germline V gene, CDR1 is SGHTA and CDR2 is FQGNSA. The CDR3 coding sequence is TGTGCCAGCAGCTTATCCGGGACAGGGATTTCCTATGGCTACACCTTC. Translating gives CASSLSGTGISYGYTF.

This clonotype appeared many times. The chain carries TRBV4-1 and TRBJ2-1; 7 bases map to TRBD1. The V and J ends lost 0 bases and 3 bases, in that order; junction bases with no gene match: 8. Germline V gene lookup returns CDR1 MGHRA and CDR2 YSYEKL. CDR3 size: 17 residues. The CDR3 sequence: CASSQDPGQSIYNEQFF. The CDR3 DNA sequence: TGCGCCAGCAGCCAAGACCCGGGACAGTCGATCTACAATGAGCAGTTCTTC.

The CDR3 protein is CASSAPDRDGETQYF. The CDR3, as DNA: TGTGCCAGCAGCGCGCCTGACAGGGATGGAGAGACCCAGTACTTC. The chain recombines TRBV7-8 with TRBJ2-5; 7 positions match TRBD1. The junction had 10 bases not matched to a gene; V was cut back by 5 bases and J by 4 bases. The germline V gene has CDR1 SGHVS and CDR2 FQNEAQ. The CDR3 is made up of 15 amino acids. The full variable domain, its missing parts supplied by reference TRBV7-8 and TRBJ2-5, is GAGVSQSPRYKVAKRGQDVALRCDPISGHVSLFWYQQALGQGPEFLTYFQNEAQLDKSGLPSDRFFAERPEGSVSTLKIQRTQQEDSAVYLCASSAPDRDGETQYFGPGTRLLVL.

This clonotype was recorded a few times. The CDR3 region has the DNA TGTGCCAGCAGCTGGGGATGGCCCACTGAAGCTTTCTTT. Protein sequence: CASSWGWPTEAFF. This rearrangement joins TRBV5-4 to TRBJ1-1; no clear D gene. The CDR3 extends over 13 amino acids. Per germline, CDR1 SGHNT and CDR2 YYREEE (reference sequence). Trimming removed 3 bases at V and 4 bases at J, with 10 bases between.

The sample holds many counts of this clonotype. This rearrangement joins TRBV7-9 to TRBJ1-5; no reliable D call. Germline V gives CDR1 SEHNR, CDR2 FQNEAQ (reference sequence). Trimming cost V 0 bases and J 7 bases, with 16 bases left between them. The CDR3 totals 16 residues. CDR3 DNA: TGTGCCAGCAGCTTAGCCTCGTCGAGAGGTAACCAGCCCCAGCATTTT. This translates into CASSLASSRGNQPQHF.

Concerning this clonotype: A much bigger clone sits one base away, suggesting this may be a read error. This chain uses TRBV20-1 with TRBJ2-1; possible D gene TRBD1, 5 bases. There are 13 residues in the CDR3. Per germline, CDR1 DFQATT and CDR2 SNEGSKA (reference sequence). The CDR3 region is CSARDPPQGEHFF. The CDR3 nucleotides read TGCAGTGCTAGAGACCCCCCCCAGGGTGAGCATTTCTTC.

This clonotype was counted between two and nine times. The chain uses TRBV6-1 and TRBJ1-1, with D hard to call. V lost 6 bases and J lost 11, with 10 bases in between. From germline, CDR1 is MNHNS and CDR2 SASEGT. CDR3 length: 10 amino acids. Here the CDR3 DNA reads TGTGCCAGCAGGGTCGCGCGGGCTTTCTTT. Translated, it gives CASRVARAFF.

This clonotype showed up just a few times. The rearrangement uses TRBV6-2 or TRBV6-3 and TRBJ2-5; D perhaps matches TRBD2 (6 bases). Trimming pared 7 bases from V and 5 bases from J, leaving 20 bases between. Germline CDR1 MNHEY, CDR2 SVGEGT. The CDR3 is 15 residues long. In DNA form, the CDR3 reads TGTGCCAGCACCCCCTGGAGGGGTTGGGAGGAGACCCAGTACTTC. Residues: CASTPWRGWEETQYF.

This clonotype was observed at least ten times. This chain links TRBV7-2 with TRBJ1-2; possibly TRBD1 for D (5 bases). Trimming removed 10 bases at V and 3 bases at J, with 21 bases between. Looked up from germline, CDR1 is SGHTA and CDR2 is FQGNSA. The CDR3 consists of 15 residues. The CDR3 region has the DNA TGTGCCAACGAGAGGGGAGCGTTTGGGCACTATGGCTACACCTTC. Translating it yields CANERGAFGHYGYTF.

This clonotype came up a few times. The chain joins TRBV6-2 or TRBV6-3 to TRBJ2-1; D may correspond to TRBD1 or TRBD2 (5 bases each). This CDR3 is 17 amino acids long. V was clipped by 10 bases and J by 4 bases, with 26 bases between them. Germline lookup yields CDR1 MNHEY and CDR2 SVGEGT. CDR3 nucleotide sequence: TGTGCCACCCAACTTCAGAACCGGGACGGTGCGTACAATGAGCAGTTCTTC. Its translation: CATQLQNRDGAYNEQFF.

The chain has TRBV5-1 and TRBJ2-1, with 9 bases matching TRBD2. Trimming removed 1 base from V and 8 bases from J; junction bases left unmatched: 10. CDR1 is SGHRS and CDR2 is YFSETQ in the germline V gene. The CDR3 is 16 residues long. Here the CDR3 DNA reads TGCGCCAGCAGCTTGCAGTCCGGGACTAGCAGCTATGAGCAGTTCTTC. As protein: CASSLQSGTSSYEQFF.

This clonotype was counted many times. V is TRBV4-1 and J is TRBJ2-3; 9 bases agree with TRBD2. CDR3 length: 15 residues. V lost 4 bases to trimming and J lost 6 bases; unmatched junction nucleotides: 8. Per germline, CDR1 MGHRA and CDR2 YSYEKL. CDR3 in DNA: TGCGCCAGCAGCCTCCTCCACCTAGCGGGGGATACGCAGTATTTT. Its translation: CASSLLHLAGDTQYF.

There are many counts of this clonotype. The junction departs from the called germline gene at one end, perhaps through a read error. The chain is built from TRBV6-4 and TRBJ1-5; D possibly corresponds to TRBD1 (5 bases). This CDR3 is built from 13 residues. Per the germline V gene, CDR1 is MRHNA and CDR2 is SNTAGT. CDR3 loop: CASSLDSTQPQHF. Here the CDR3 DNA reads TGTGCCAGCAGCCTTGACAGCACTCAGCCCCAGCATTTT.

This clonotype was counted many times. The chain links TRBV10-2 to TRBJ2-5; D perhaps matches TRBD2 (5 bases). CDR3 length equals 13 residues. The germline V gene has CDR1 WSHSY and CDR2 SAAADI. Trimming took 7 bases from V and 7 from J, leaving 16 bases between them. CDR3 protein: CASTGVDGGTQYF. Here the CDR3 DNA reads TGCGCCAGCACCGGGGTGGACGGAGGGACCCAGTACTTC.

This clonotype was counted ten times or more. The chain has TRBV10-1 and TRBJ2-7, with a tentative D call TRBD1 (5 bases). V was shortened by 2 bases and J by 4 bases, with 9 bases between the two germline ends. There are 13 residues in the CDR3. Per germline, CDR1 WNHNN and CDR2 SYGVQD (reference sequence). The CDR3 here is CASSEGADYEQYF. CDR3 nucleotide sequence: TGCGCCAGCAGTGAGGGGGCAGATTACGAGCAGTACTTC.

The chain has TRBV7-2 and TRBJ2-7, with D tentatively TRBD1 or TRBD2 (5 bases each). V gave up 3 bases and J gave up 0 bases, with 15 bases separating them. The germline V gene encodes CDR1 SGHTA and CDR2 FQGNSA. CDR3 size: 16 residues. DNA for the CDR3: TGTGCCAGCAGCTTTTATATCGGGACGAACTCCTACGAGCAGTACTTC. Translated: CASSFYIGTNSYEQYF.

The chain is built from TRBV6-5 and TRBJ1-6, with D uncertain. This CDR3 spans 18 amino acids. From germline, CDR1 is MNHEY and CDR2 SVGAGI. The V and J ends lost 0 bases and 0 bases respectively, with 12 bases between them. The CDR3 nucleotides read TGTGCCAGCAGTTACTCCGTCGTCAGCAGCTCCTATAATTCACCCCTCCACTTT. Its translation: CASSYSVVSSSYNSPLHF.

The J gene is TRBJ2-7, the V gene TRBV7-9; unclear D gene. Germline loops: CDR1 SEHNR, CDR2 FQNEAQ (reference sequence). This CDR3 is 13 amino acids long. V lost 5 bases and J lost 3, with 11 bases in between. This CDR3 is CASSPPGNYEQYV. The CDR3 DNA follows: TGTGCCAGCAGCCCCCCCGGCAACTACGAGCAGTACGTC.

This clonotype was counted at least ten times. J is TRBJ2-3 and V is TRBV4-3, with 9 bases identical to TRBD2. V lost 5 bases, J lost 6 bases, and 9 bases stayed unmatched. The CDR3 loop spans 15 amino acids. Germline V gene data show CDR1 as LGHNA and CDR2 as YSLEER. CDR3 sequence (DNA): TGCGCCAGCAGCTCCCAGTGGCGGGGGGGGGATACGCAGTATTTT. The encoded protein is CASSSQWRGGDTQYF.

This clonotype was seen at least ten times. This chain links TRBV6-6 with TRBJ2-7; D is uncertain. The germline CDR1 and CDR2 sequences are MNHNY and SVGAGI (reference sequence). CDR3 size: 13 residues. V lost 5 bases, J lost 1 base, and 9 bases lay in between. The chain's CDR3 is CASSDNISYEQYF. The CDR3 region has the DNA TGTGCCAGCAGTGATAATATTTCCTACGAGCAGTACTTC.